These 13 T cell receptor beta chains originate from one sample sequenced in a study of OX40 agonist ivuxolimab in advanced cancers. The data were produced by immunoSEQ multiplex PCR, yet TCRdb's version contains in-frame clones alone and is incomplete. Of around 66,000 clones in the sample, roughly 84% were seen once. The material was CD4+ or CD8+ T cells sorted from blood, obtained in a trial of the OX40 agonist ivuxolimab. The origin of the receptors is an adult with an advanced solid tumor such as melanoma, head and neck, liver or kidney cancer.

J is TRBJ2-2 and V is TRBV7-7, with TRBD2 matching over 9 bases. The germline CDR1 and CDR2 sequences are SSHAT and FNYEAQ (reference sequence). This CDR3 contains 16 residues. The CDR3 protein is CASGDSGGAATGELFF. The CDR3 region has the DNA TGTGCTAGCGGAGATAGCGGGGGTGCGGCCACCGGGGAGCTGTTTTTT.

The chain couples TRBV5-6 to TRBJ1-1; TRBD1 agrees at 9 bases. There are 14 residues in the CDR3. V trimming: 6 bases; J trimming: 2 bases; junction bases outside the gene matches: 5. In germline, CDR1 is SGHDT, CDR2 YYEEEE. The CDR3 sequence is CASNPTGGNTEAFF. CDR3 sequence (DNA): TGTGCCAGCAACCCGACAGGGGGAAACACTGAAGCTTTCTTT.

V usage is TRBV5-1 and J usage is TRBJ2-3; perhaps TRBD2 as D (6 bases). This CDR3 contains 15 residues. Between the trimmed V and J ends, which lost 2 bases and 1 base, there was a span of 11 bases. CDR1 is SGHRS and CDR2 is YFSETQ in the germline V gene. This CDR3 reads CASSFGGARTDTQYF. CDR3 coding DNA: TGCGCCAGCAGCTTCGGCGGGGCCCGCACAGATACGCAGTATTTT.

This clone has only one observation. The V and J genes are TRBV19 and TRBJ2-5; 12 bases are shared with TRBD2. V lost 7 bases, J lost 5 bases, and 14 bases stayed unmatched. The CDR3 runs 17 residues. Germline V lookup: CDR1 LNHDA, CDR2 SQIVND (reference sequence). The CDR3 DNA reads as TGTGCCAGTAACGGACCCTCCAGACTAGCGGGGGCCGAGACCCAGTACTTC. This encodes CASNGPSRLAGAETQYF.

This clone is medium-sized by share. This chain joins TRBV9 and TRBJ2-2; D is possibly TRBD2 (6 bases). The CDR3 is made up of 14 amino acids. The V gene's germline CDR1 is SGDLS and CDR2 YYNGEE. Trimming left V 2 bases short and J 7 bases short, with 12 bases between. The CDR3 DNA is TGTGCCAGCAGCGTGAATCAGGGAGGCGGGGAGCTGTTTTTT. Protein: CASSVNQGGGELFF.

The V and J genes are TRBV7-2 and TRBJ1-1; D is unclear. Germline V gene data show CDR1 as SGHTA and CDR2 as FQGNSA. The CDR3 runs 15 residues. Trimming removed 6 bases from V and 1 base from J, with 15 bases in between. The CDR3 sequence: CASRREAAANTEAFF. The CDR3 DNA is TGTGCCAGCAGGAGGGAGGCCGCGGCGAACACTGAAGCTTTCTTT. Variable domain in full (rest from reference TRBV7-2 and TRBJ1-1): GAGVSQSPSNKVTEKGKDVELRCDPISGHTALYWYRQSLGQGLEFLIYFQGNSAPDKSGLPSDRFSAERTGGSVSTLTIQRTQQEDSAVYLCASRREAAANTEAFFGQGTRLTVV.

V usage is TRBV28 and J usage is TRBJ2-3, with TRBD2 identical over 7 bases. The CDR3 runs 17 residues. V lost 4 bases, J lost 0 bases, and 10 bases stayed unmatched. Germline loops: CDR1 MDHEN, CDR2 SYDVKM. This CDR3 reads CASSWFYAGESTDTQYF. Written as DNA, the CDR3 is TGTGCCAGCAGTTGGTTTTACGCGGGGGAAAGCACAGATACGCAGTATTTT.

The rearrangement joins TRBV4-1 to TRBJ1-3; D uncertain. The V end lost 0 bases, the J end lost 4 bases, and 10 bases lay between the germline ends. Germline CDR1 and CDR2: MGHRA and YSYEKL. CDR3 size: 15 residues. CDR3 coding DNA: TGCGCCAGCAGCCAAGAGGATACGGTGGGAAACACCATATATTTT. Translation: CASSQEDTVGNTIYF.

This chain connects TRBV15 to TRBJ1-4, with D unresolved. The germline gives CDR1 LNHNV, CDR2 YYDKDF (reference sequence). The CDR3 has 14 residues. The V end was cut by 0 bases, the J end by 10 bases, with 12 bases between. The CDR3 is CATSREPGTGKLFF. In DNA, the CDR3 is TGTGCCACCAGCAGAGAGCCAGGAACGGGAAAACTGTTTTTT.

This clone was seen just once. This CDR3 reads CASVPALGTGGNQPQHF. For the CDR3, the DNA is TGTGCCAGCGTACCCGCACTTGGGACAGGGGGCAATCAGCCCCAGCATTTT. The rearrangement uses TRBV28 and TRBJ1-5; 10 bases agree with TRBD1. The CDR3 has 17 residues. Trimming cost V 8 bases and J 2 bases; bases outside gene matches: 12. The V gene's germline CDR1 is MDHEN and CDR2 SYDVKM.

The gene calls are TRBV5-1 and TRBJ2-5, with TRBD2 as a possible D gene (5 bases). The CDR3 has 13 residues. Germline CDR1 is SGHRS and CDR2 is YFSETQ. The V gene lost 0 bases and the J gene lost 7 bases, with 10 bases spanning the gap. The CDR3 nucleotides read TGCGCCAGCAGCTTGGGAGAGGGTGGGACCCAGTACTTC. Protein: CASSLGEGGTQYF.

The chain links TRBV5-1 to TRBJ2-2; D gene uncertain. This CDR3 contains 15 residues. Trimming stripped 0 bases from V and 5 bases from J, with 11 bases between. Germline V gene lookup returns CDR1 SGHRS and CDR2 YFSETQ. CDR3 in DNA: TGCGCCAGCAGCTTGGATGTAGTGGCTACCGGGGAGCTGTTTTTT. Translated, it gives CASSLDVVATGELFF.

The rearrangement joins TRBV6-5 to TRBJ2-2, with D unclear. Trimming removed 0 bases from V and 5 bases from J, with 13 bases in between. The CDR3 totals 16 residues. Per the germline V gene, CDR1 is MNHEY and CDR2 is SVGAGI. This chain's CDR3 is CASSYSAGATTGELFF. DNA for the CDR3: TGTGCCAGCAGTTACTCGGCCGGTGCTACTACCGGGGAGCTGTTTTTT.